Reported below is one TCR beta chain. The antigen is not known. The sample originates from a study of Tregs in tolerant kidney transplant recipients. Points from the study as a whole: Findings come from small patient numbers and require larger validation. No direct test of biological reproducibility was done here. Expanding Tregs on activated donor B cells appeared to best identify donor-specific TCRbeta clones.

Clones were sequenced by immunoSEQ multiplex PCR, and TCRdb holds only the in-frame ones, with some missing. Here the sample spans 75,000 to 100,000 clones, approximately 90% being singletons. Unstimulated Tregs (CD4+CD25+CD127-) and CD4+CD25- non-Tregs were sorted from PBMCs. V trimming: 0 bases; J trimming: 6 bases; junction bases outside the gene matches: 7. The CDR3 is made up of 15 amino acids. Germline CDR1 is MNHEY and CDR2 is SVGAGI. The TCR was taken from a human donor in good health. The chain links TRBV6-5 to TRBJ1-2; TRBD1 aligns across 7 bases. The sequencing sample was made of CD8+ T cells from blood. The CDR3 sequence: CASSYSQGVANGYTF. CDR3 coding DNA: TGTGCCAGCAGTTACTCCCAGGGGGTGGCGAATGGCTACACCTTC.